The 15 T cell receptor beta chains below were found in one sample sequenced in a study of shared clonotypes between healthy human individuals. TCRdb keeps only in-frame clones here, not all; method: immunoSEQ multiplex PCR. The sample includes about 2,200,000 clones, about 93% of them seen just once. The naive CD8 population came from CD45RO-negative cells selected for CCR7, without terminally differentiated effector memory CD45RA+ cells. The sequencing input was naive CD8+ T cells from PBMCs. The receptor source for this set is a man between 18 and 29 years old in good health. Some clones in this sample may be carry-over from other donors' samples.

The V and J genes are TRBV6-1 and TRBJ1-2; perhaps TRBD1 as D (6 bases). Germline V lookup: CDR1 MNHNS, CDR2 SASEGT. This CDR3 contains 16 residues. Trimming left V 2 bases short and J 5 bases short, with 18 bases between. CDR3 bases: TGTGCCAGCAGTGAAAGCGGGGGGGCACAACCATATGGCTACACCTTC. It encodes CASSESGGAQPYGYTF.

This clone has a handful of counts. The V call is TRBV7-9, the J call TRBJ2-7, with TRBD2 identical over 12 bases. The CDR3 is 14 amino acids. Trimming cost V 5 bases and J 7 bases; bases outside gene matches: 6. CDR1 and CDR2 from the germline V gene are SEHNR and FQNEAQ (reference sequence). The CDR3 spells CASSLTSGRGEQYF. The CDR3 coding sequence is TGTGCCAGCAGCCTGACTAGCGGGAGAGGGGAGCAGTACTTC.

The V gene is TRBV10-1, the J gene TRBJ1-5, with D possibly matching TRBD1 (6 bases). The CDR3 runs to 14 residues. Per germline, CDR1 WNHNN and CDR2 SYGVQD (reference sequence). Between the trimmed V and J ends, which lost 7 bases and 2 bases, there was a span of 12 bases. CDR3: CASTPYRGNQPQHF. The CDR3 coding sequence is TGCGCCAGCACTCCATACAGGGGCAATCAGCCCCAGCATTTT.

The rearrangement links TRBV28 to TRBJ2-7; possibly TRBD2 for D (6 bases). V lost 6 bases and J 1 base, leaving 16 bases between the germline ends. This CDR3 is built from 15 residues. CDR1 MDHEN and CDR2 SYDVKM come from the germline V gene. CDR3: CASRSTSPGSYEQYF. CDR3 bases: TGTGCCAGCAGGTCAACTAGCCCGGGTTCCTACGAGCAGTACTTC. Based on the CDR3 plus reference TRBV28 and TRBJ2-7, the full variable domain is DVKVTQSSRYLVKRTGEKVFLECVQDMDHENMFWYRQDPGLGLRLIYFSYDVKMKEKGDIPEGYSVSREKKERFSLILESASTNQTSMYLCASRSTSPGSYEQYFGPGTRLTVT.

The CDR3 loop is CASRKLRDRDDNEQFF. The CDR3 bases are TGTGCCAGCAGAAAACTCCGGGACAGGGACGACAATGAGCAGTTCTTC. The rearrangement links TRBV28 to TRBJ2-1; TRBD1 matches at 9 bases. Germline CDR1 reads MDHEN; CDR2 reads SYDVKM. The V segment lost 6 bases and the J segment 5 bases; nucleotides outside the gene matches: 11. The CDR3 runs to 16 residues.

The genes are TRBV11-2 and TRBJ1-1; no definite D call. CDR3 length: 13 amino acids. The V gene lost 1 base and the J gene lost 5 bases, with 8 bases spanning the gap. Germline V CDR1 and CDR2: SGHAT, FQNNGV. CDR3 in DNA: TGTGCCAGCAGCTTAGTAGAGGGAACTGAAGCTTTCTTT. The encoded protein is CASSLVEGTEAFF.

The chain joins TRBV15 to TRBJ2-7; a possible D gene is TRBD2 (6 bases). The V end lost 4 bases, the J end lost 6 bases, and 16 bases lay between the germline ends. The V gene's germline CDR1 is LNHNV and CDR2 YYDKDF (reference sequence). The CDR3 covers 14 residues. CDR3 protein: CATSKMAGRGEQYF. The CDR3 nucleotides read TGTGCCACCAGCAAAATGGCTGGGCGGGGCGAGCAGTACTTC.

CDR3 bases: TGTGCCAGCAGCCCCCAGGTGGCCAACTCCTACGAGCAGTACTTC. Its protein is CASSPQVANSYEQYF. V usage is TRBV9 and J usage is TRBJ2-7, with unresolved D. Trimming left V 4 bases short and J 0 bases short, with 14 bases between. Germline V gives CDR1 SGDLS, CDR2 YYNGEE. The CDR3 totals 15 residues.

This clone is a singleton in its sample. The chain couples TRBV5-8 to TRBJ1-5; possible D gene TRBD1, 5 bases. CDR1 is SGHTS and CDR2 is YDEGEE in the germline V gene. The CDR3 spans 19 residues. Trimming stripped 0 bases from V and 2 bases from J, with 21 bases between. Here the CDR3 reads CASSLELSREDWGNQPQHF. The CDR3 DNA reads TGTGCCAGCAGCTTGGAGCTCTCCAGGGAAGATTGGGGCAATCAGCCCCAGCATTTT.

The chain couples TRBV11-2 to TRBJ2-7, with unresolved D. V was clipped by 5 bases and J by 9 bases, with 14 bases between them. The CDR3 sequence is 12 residues long. Germline V CDR1 and CDR2: SGHAT, FQNNGV. CDR3 coding DNA: TGTGCCAGCAGCGATTACGGGCGCGGGCAGTACTTC. It encodes CASSDYGRGQYF.

This chain connects TRBV6-5 to TRBJ2-7, with TRBD1 as a possible D gene (5 bases). Deletions cut 6 bases from V and 2 bases from J, with 11 bases between. This CDR3 region has 13 residues. Germline assignment: CDR1 MNHEY and CDR2 SVGAGI. CDR3 region: CASSILGPYEQYF. As DNA, the CDR3 is TGTGCCAGCAGCATCTTGGGGCCCTACGAGCAGTACTTC.

This chain uses TRBV11-2 with TRBJ2-7; D is undetermined. The V and J ends lost 6 bases and 7 bases respectively, with 16 bases between them. Germline CDR1 is SGHAT and CDR2 is FQNNGV. The CDR3 consists of 13 residues. CDR3 in amino acids: CASSPPLGWEQYF. CDR3 nucleotides: TGTGCCAGCAGTCCCCCCCTGGGGTGGGAGCAGTACTTC.

In nucleotides, the CDR3 is TGTGCCAGCAGTTTAGGGCACGTCAATGAGCAGTTCTTC. It yields the protein CASSLGHVNEQFF. This chain connects TRBV27 to TRBJ2-1, with D unresolved. The germline V gene encodes CDR1 MNHEY and CDR2 SMNVEV (reference sequence). The CDR3 loop spans 13 amino acids. V lost 2 bases to trimming and J lost 6 bases, with 8 bases between them.

The rearrangement joins TRBV5-1 to TRBJ2-7; no clear D gene. The CDR3 runs 13 residues. V lost 0 bases, J lost 5 bases, and 9 bases lay in between. Per the germline V gene, CDR1 is SGHRS and CDR2 is YFSETQ. The CDR3 is CASSLERGHEQYF. In nucleotides, the CDR3 is TGCGCCAGCAGCTTGGAAAGAGGACACGAGCAGTACTTC.

The chain is built from TRBV5-6 and TRBJ2-1; D unresolved. V was pared by 0 bases and J by 9 bases, with 10 bases between. The CDR3 is 13 amino acids. CDR1 and CDR2 from the germline V gene are SGHDT and YYEEEE. The chain's CDR3 is CASSLAEATEQFF. The DNA for the CDR3 is TGTGCCAGCAGCTTGGCCGAGGCCACTGAGCAGTTCTTC.